Sequencing of this TCR beta chain was carried out in a study of OX40 agonist ivuxolimab in advanced cancers. Study-wide background: Partial responses were seen in three patients, one with hepatocellular carcinoma and two with cutaneous melanoma.

The CDR3 loop spans 13 amino acids. Germline CDR1 and CDR2: MNHEY and SVGAGI. With 7 bases clipped from V and 2 bases from J, the junction kept 5 bases outside the gene matches. Generated by immunoSEQ multiplex PCR, the TCRdb table keeps only in-frame clones and is missing some. The data contain tens of thousands of clones, 70% to 90% of them seen just once; the ten biggest clones take up around 0.8%. This clone was recorded only once. This receptor was identified in an adult with an advanced solid tumor such as melanoma, head and neck, liver or kidney cancer. The starting material was CD4+ or CD8+ T cells sorted from blood, obtained in a trial of the OX40 agonist ivuxolimab. The chain combines TRBV6-5 with TRBJ2-7; 7 bases are shared with TRBD1. This CDR3 is CASTVTGTYEQYF. In nucleotides, the CDR3 is TGTGCCAGCACCGTGACAGGGACCTACGAGCAGTACTTC.